A selection of T cell receptor beta chains follows, all from one sample in a study of human T cells and chemical hapten exposure. One entry per CDR3 protein, called by TCRdb with MiXCR from the 5' RACE reads. Of 110,000 or so distinct CDR3 sequences in the sample, approximately 20% are singletons; the top ten hold about 3%. All receptors derive from a human donor in good health. Both conserved end residues are part of each CDR3. A D gene is named only where the DNA matches it firmly. Not every row has a clone size; where given, it reads once, few, many or a size class.

D gene,V gene,J gene,clone size,CDR3 protein,CDR3 DNA
.,TRBV6-5,TRBJ2-3,.,CASSYKWSTDTQYF,TGTGCCAGCAGTTACAAGTGGAGTACAGATACGCAGTATTTT
.,TRBV29-1,TRBJ2-5,many,CSVGGPQETQYF,TGCAGCGTTGGCGGGCCGCAAGAGACCCAGTACTTC
TRBD2,TRBV3-1,TRBJ2-4,.,CASSHLGLAGDGAKNIQYF,TGTGCCAGCAGCCATCTGGGACTAGCGGGAGATGGTGCCAAAAACATTCAGTACTTC
.,TRBV9,TRBJ2-7,.,CASSAHSSGEDEQYF,TGTGCCAGCAGCGCACACTCCTCAGGGGAGGACGAGCAGTACTTC
TRBD2,TRBV20-1,TRBJ2-7,.,CSATSAIPGLAGDAGYYEQYF,TGCAGTGCTACGAGCGCCATTCCGGGACTAGCGGGAGACGCGGGCTACTACGAGCAGTACTTC
.,TRBV6-2/TRBV6-3,TRBJ2-7,few,CASSYSRTSSPRSYEQYF,TGTGCCAGCAGTTACTCGAGGACGAGTTCGCCCCGCTCCTACGAGCAGTACTTC
.,TRBV29-1,TRBJ2-1,.,CSFGQEQFF,TGCAGCTTCGGACAGGAGCAGTTCTTC
.,TRBV5-1,TRBJ2-5,.,CASSLAPTRGQETQYF,TGCGCCAGCAGCTTGGCACCGACTAGGGGCCAAGAGACCCAGTACTTC
TRBD2,TRBV5-1,TRBJ2-3,.,CASSVSGTSTDTQYF,TGCGCCAGCAGCGTTAGCGGGACCAGCACAGATACGCAGTATTTT
.,TRBV2,TRBJ2-3,few,CASSARATDTQYF,TGTGCCAGCAGTGCGCGGGCGACAGATACGCAGTATTTT
.,TRBV5-6,TRBJ2-3,.,CASSSSFSTDTQYF,TGTGCCAGCAGCTCCTCATTTAGCACAGATACGCAGTATTTT
TRBD1,TRBV28,TRBJ1-1,.,CASSLYGQGRVTEAFF,TGTGCCAGCAGTTTATACGGACAGGGGAGGGTCACTGAAGCTTTCTTT
TRBD1,TRBV20-1,TRBJ2-7,many,CSARPGQGAYEQYF,TGCAGTGCTAGACCGGGACAGGGGGCCTACGAGCAGTACTTC
.,TRBV6-1,TRBJ1-3,.,CASSQTDSSGNTIYF,TGTGCCAGCAGTCAGACTGATAGCTCTGGAAACACCATATATTTT
TRBD1,TRBV5-5,TRBJ1-2,few,CASSKTSDRVGGNYGYTF,TGTGCCAGCAGCAAAACCTCCGACAGGGTGGGGGGAAACTATGGCTACACCTTC
TRBD2,TRBV7-9,TRBJ2-3,.,CASSVLAGDTDTQYF,TGTGCCAGCAGTGTGTTGGCGGGGGACACAGATACGCAGTATTTT
.,TRBV6-1,TRBJ1-4,few,CASSLREGVLEVEKLFF,TGTGCCAGCAGTCTCCGTGAGGGCGTCCTAGAAGTTGAAAAACTGTTTTTT
TRBD1,TRBV7-9,TRBJ2-3,.,CASSLTGGTTDTQYF,TGTGCCAGCAGCTTAACAGGGGGCACAACAGATACGCAGTATTTT
TRBD1,TRBV5-5,TRBJ2-7,few,CASSSDPGQPYEQYF,TGTGCCAGCAGCTCGGACCCGGGACAGCCCTACGAGCAGTACTTC
.,TRBV29-1,TRBJ1-1,few,CSVGKGTNTEAFF,TGCAGCGTTGGGAAGGGTACGAACACTGAAGCTTTCTTT
.,TRBV14,TRBJ2-1,.,CASSQDLRGFEQFF,TGTGCCAGCAGCCAAGATCTGAGAGGATTTGAGCAGTTCTTC
.,TRBV5-5,TRBJ1-2,.,CASSSAVQPYGYTF,TGTGCCAGCAGCTCTGCCGTGCAGCCTTATGGCTACACCTTC
TRBD2,TRBV7-2,TRBJ2-3,.,CASSPGLAGVLRGDTQYF,TGTGCCAGCAGCCCCGGACTAGCGGGAGTACTTCGGGGAGATACGCAGTATTTT
TRBD1,TRBV10-1,TRBJ2-3,.,CASSEGQGAKDTQYF,TGCGCCAGCAGTGAGGGACAGGGGGCCAAAGATACGCAGTATTTT
.,TRBV27,TRBJ2-3,.,CASSLVPPDTQYF,TGTGCCAGCAGTTTAGTCCCGCCAGATACGCAGTATTTT
.,TRBV12-3/TRBV12-4,TRBJ1-1,few,CASKIDRLNTEAFF,TGTGCCAGCAAAATAGACAGACTGAACACTGAAGCTTTCTTT
TRBD2,TRBV20-1,TRBJ2-7,few,CSARGPSGPYEQYF,TGCAGTGCTAGAGGGCCTAGCGGCCCCTACGAGCAGTACTTC
TRBD2,TRBV11-2,TRBJ2-1,few,CASSLREGLAGGFYNEQFF,TGTGCCAGCAGCTTACGAGAGGGACTAGCGGGAGGTTTCTACAATGAGCAGTTCTTC
.,TRBV25-1,TRBJ2-6,.,CASSDNWTPSGANVLTF,TGTGCCAGCAGTGACAACTGGACACCCTCTGGGGCCAACGTCCTGACTTTC
TRBD2,TRBV6-5,TRBJ2-3,few,CASSTGTSGTTTPTDTQYF,TGTGCCAGCAGTACCGGGACTAGCGGGACCACGACACCTACAGATACGCAGTATTTT
TRBD1,TRBV6-5,TRBJ1-2,few,CATLQGDYGYTF,TGTGCCACCCTTCAGGGGGACTATGGCTACACCTTC
.,TRBV9,TRBJ2-7,few,CASSVDPAIVGEQYF,TGTGCCAGCAGCGTAGACCCGGCGATAGTGGGAGAGCAGTACTTC
.,TRBV2,TRBJ2-2,many,CASRLVWGTGELFF,TGTGCCAGCAGGCTAGTTTGGGGCACCGGGGAGCTGTTTTTT
.,TRBV6-5,TRBJ2-3,few,CASSYPPFLPGGHTDTQYF,TGTGCCAGCAGTTACCCCCCCTTCTTGCCCGGGGGGCACACAGATACGCAGTATTTT
TRBD1,TRBV27,TRBJ1-2,.,CASSRTGVWIGYTF,TGTGCCAGCAGTCGTACAGGGGTATGGATTGGCTACACCTTC
.,TRBV25-1,TRBJ2-6,few,CASSATGANVLTF,TGTGCCAGCAGCGCGACCGGGGCCAACGTCCTGACTTTC
.,TRBV11-1,TRBJ2-3,.,CASSLVQLSTDTQYF,TGTGCCAGCAGCTTAGTACAGCTAAGCACAGATACGCAGTATTTT
.,TRBV30,TRBJ1-1,few,CAWSETTEAFF,TGTGCCTGGAGTGAAACTACTGAAGCTTTCTTT
.,TRBV5-1,TRBJ2-5,.,CASSLGNGETQYF,TGCGCCAGCAGCTTGGGCAACGGGGAGACCCAGTACTTC
TRBD2,TRBV5-6,TRBJ2-1,.,CASSRVASGTLIHNEQFF,TGTGCCAGCAGCCGGGTGGCTAGCGGGACGTTAATCCACAATGAGCAGTTCTTC
TRBD1,TRBV3-1,TRBJ2-1,.,CASSRAGTARYNEQFF,TGTGCCAGCAGCCGCGCCGGGACAGCGCGCTACAATGAGCAGTTCTTC
TRBD1,TRBV6-5,TRBJ1-2,few,CAIRPGTGGYYGYTF,TGTGCCATCCGCCCAGGGACAGGGGGTTACTATGGCTACACCTTC
.,TRBV6-5,TRBJ1-4,.,CASSYGLYAGSTNEKLFF,TGTGCCAGCAGTTACGGCTTATATGCAGGGTCAACTAATGAAAAACTGTTTTTT
.,TRBV12-3/TRBV12-4,TRBJ1-1,few,CASSLKGGTEAFF,TGTGCCAGCAGTTTAAAGGGGGGCACTGAAGCTTTCTTT
TRBD1,TRBV9,TRBJ2-7,.,CASGPRTGPYEQYF,TGTGCCAGCGGCCCAAGGACAGGACCCTACGAGCAGTACTTC
.,TRBV27,TRBJ2-6,.,CATLGRGKGDPGANVLNF,TGTGCCACCTTAGGACGGGGGAAAGGGGATCCTGGGGCCAACGTCCTGAATTTC
.,TRBV12-3/TRBV12-4,TRBJ1-2,few,CASSSWGGRGDYGYTF,TGTGCCAGCAGTTCCTGGGGGGGAAGAGGGGACTATGGCTACACCTTC
.,TRBV27,TRBJ1-5,.,CASRGAESNQPQHF,TGTGCCAGCAGAGGGGCAGAGAGCAATCAGCCCCAGCATTTT
TRBD2,TRBV10-3,TRBJ2-2,.,CAISAAGGHGELFF,TGTGCCATCAGTGCGGCGGGAGGGCACGGGGAGCTGTTTTTT
.,TRBV27,TRBJ2-7,.,CASSSVQDYEQYF,TGTGCCAGCAGTTCCGTACAGGACTACGAGCAGTACTTC
.,TRBV5-1,TRBJ2-3,.,CASSLAARTTDTQYF,TGCGCCAGCAGCTTGGCGGCCCGAACCACAGATACGCAGTATTTT
.,TRBV6-5,TRBJ2-5,.,CASSSWGEETQYF,TGTGCCAGCAGTTCCTGGGGGGAAGAGACCCAGTACTTC